Detailed here is one T cell receptor beta chain. Its antigen is unidentified. Data came from immunoSEQ multiplex PCR; TCRdb stores just in-frame clones and leaves some out. Among tens of thousands of clones listed, more than 85% were seen once. The sample is drawn from a study of T cell responses to AZD1222 COVID-19 vaccine. Overall study results and limits: Only after the peak T cell response were repertoires sampled. Spike-specific TCR breadth and depth rose after two AZD1222 doses.

Germline CDR1 SGHDN, CDR2 FVKESK. V lost 0 bases, J lost 0 bases, and 18 bases lay in between. This CDR3 is 20 amino acids long. Material: peripheral blood, obtained 28 days after the second AZD1222 dose. This clonotype was obtained from an adult who received the AZD1222 COVID-19 vaccine. The chain combines TRBV14 with TRBJ2-6; D gene uncertain. The CDR3, as DNA: TGTGCCAGCAGCCAAGAAGGTTTCCGGCGGAACCCCTCTGGGGCCAACGTCCTGACTTTC. It translates to CASSQEGFRRNPSGANVLTF.